The clone carrying this TCR beta chain came up a few times. No antigen is known for it. Researchers made TCR beta libraries by using iRepertoire HTBI primers and running Arm-PCR on CDR3 regions. TCRdb reprocessed the multiplex PCR reads via MiXCR and lists one record per CDR3 protein. The top ten hold about 8.3% of the sample, which has roughly 450,000 distinct CDR3 sequences, about 20% seen once. These data come from a study of regulatory T cells in long-lasting Graves disease. Germline lookup yields CDR1 LGHDT and CDR2 YNNKEL (reference sequence). This CDR3 has 13 amino acids. V lost 2 bases, J lost 4 bases, and 9 bases lay in between. Notes on the study in general: Tissue studied was limited to peripheral blood, excluding thyroid tissue.

The time point denotes: persistent/refractory GD, antithyroid drugs over 5 years with positive TRAb. Scientists built the TCR library using RNA that was extracted from PBMCs. The source was peripheral blood mononuclear cells (PBMCs), collected when the disease was refractory, from a patient treated with antithyroid drugs. The chain uses TRBV3-1 and TRBJ2-7; perhaps TRBD2 as D (6 bases). This receptor was identified in a female donor with Graves disease. The CDR3 DNA reads as TGTGCCAGCAGCCAACGCGGGGCGTACGAGCAGTACTTC. It encodes CASSQRGAYEQYF.